Listed here are 7 T cell receptor beta chains from one sample, sequenced in a study of shared clonotypes between healthy human individuals (dated by TCRdb to about 2020). Library preparation was by the immunoSEQ multiplex PCR assay. TCRdb re-hosts the immuneACCESS table, in-frame sequences only. Its copies lack some clones; in the studies checked, an unresolved V gene accounts for under half of them, and the cause for the rest is not known. This sample comprises over 1.5 million clones, 95% to 99% of them detected only once. The ten largest clones add up to less than 0.55% of the sample. Material for sequencing was naive CD4+ T cells sorted from blood. The cell subset or site label, as the study defines it: CD45RA+ positively selected. All receptors come from a man aged 25 to 45 in good health.

Comments on this clone: This specimen includes other DNA sequences encoding the same CDR3. The chain uses TRBV4-1 and TRBJ2-1; D is possibly TRBD2 (5 bases). Germline V lookup: CDR1 MGHRA, CDR2 YSYEKL. This CDR3 region has 13 residues. V lost 3 bases and J 2 bases, leaving 5 bases between the germline ends. The CDR3 sequence is CASSQGAYNEQFF. The DNA of the CDR3 is TGCGCCAGCAGCCAGGGAGCCTACAATGAGCAGTTCTTC.

V is TRBV5-5 and J is TRBJ1-1; D is uncertain. Between the trimmed V and J ends, which lost 2 bases and 3 bases, there was a span of 8 bases. CDR3 length: 13 amino acids. Germline V gene sequence: CDR1 SGHKS, CDR2 YYEKEE (reference sequence). The CDR3, as DNA: TGTGCCAGCAGCTTAAAAAGGGACACTGAAGCTTTCTTT. Residues: CASSLKRDTEAFF.

The chain has TRBV9 and TRBJ2-5; D is possibly TRBD1 (5 bases). Deletions cut 0 bases from V and 5 bases from J, with 14 bases between. CDR1 and CDR2 (germline): SGDLS, YYNGEE. There are 15 residues in the CDR3. CDR3: CASSVGQGSYETQYF. The CDR3 DNA reads as TGTGCCAGCAGCGTAGGTCAGGGTTCTTACGAGACCCAGTACTTC.

V and J are TRBV9 and TRBJ2-1, with TRBD2 matching over 10 bases. Looked up from germline, CDR1 is SGDLS and CDR2 is YYNGEE. With 2 bases clipped from V and 9 bases from J, the junction kept 11 bases outside the gene matches. The CDR3 contains 16 residues. The CDR3: CASSVQSGRASGEQFF. In nucleotides, the CDR3 is TGTGCCAGCAGCGTGCAAAGCGGGAGGGCCTCGGGTGAGCAGTTCTTC.

A remark on this clone: Other DNA sequences from this sample encode an identical CDR3 as well. The chain employs TRBV5-1 and TRBJ2-1, with 10 bases aligning to TRBD1. CDR1 is SGHRS and CDR2 is YFSETQ in the germline V gene. Trimming removed 4 bases from V and 7 bases from J; junction bases left unmatched: 5. The CDR3 covers 14 residues. The CDR3 loop reads CASSRTGGYNEQFF. The CDR3 nucleotides read TGCGCCAGCAGCAGGACAGGGGGGTATAATGAGCAGTTCTTC.

The gene calls are TRBV5-1 and TRBJ2-7; the D call may be TRBD1 or TRBD2 (6 bases each). Germline CDR1 and CDR2: SGHRS and YFSETQ. This CDR3 is 14 amino acids long. V shed 5 bases and J shed 0 bases, with 12 bases lying between them. CDR3 nucleotide sequence: TGCGCCAGCAGTAGTAAGGGGGGCTCCTACGAGCAGTACTTC. Translating it yields CASSSKGGSYEQYF. Filled out from reference TRBV5-1 and TRBJ2-7, the complete variable domain reads KAGVTQTPRYLIKTRGQQVTLSCSPISGHRSVSWYQQTPGQGLQFLFEYFSETQRNKGNFPGRFSGRQFSNSRSEMNVSTLELGDSALYLCASSSKGGSYEQYFGPGTRLTVT.

The gene calls are TRBV27 and TRBJ1-1; D remains ambiguous. This CDR3 is built from 14 residues. Germline CDR1 MNHEY, CDR2 SMNVEV (reference sequence). V shed 6 bases and J shed 2 bases, with 13 bases lying between them. CDR3: CASSPAGINTEAFF. DNA of the CDR3: TGTGCCAGCAGCCCAGCGGGGATCAACACTGAAGCTTTCTTT.